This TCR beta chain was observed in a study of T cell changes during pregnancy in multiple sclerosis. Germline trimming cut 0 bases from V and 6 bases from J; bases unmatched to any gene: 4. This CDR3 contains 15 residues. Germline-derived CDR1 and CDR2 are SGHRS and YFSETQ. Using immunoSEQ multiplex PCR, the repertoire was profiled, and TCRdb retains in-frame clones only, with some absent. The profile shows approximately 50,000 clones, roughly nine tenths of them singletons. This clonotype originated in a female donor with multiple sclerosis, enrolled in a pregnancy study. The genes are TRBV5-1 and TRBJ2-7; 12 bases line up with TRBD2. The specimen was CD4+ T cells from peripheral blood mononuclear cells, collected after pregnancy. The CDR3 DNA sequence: TGCGCCAGCAGCTTGGCACTAGCGGGAGGAAGCGAGCAGTACTTC. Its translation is CASSLALAGGSEQYF.